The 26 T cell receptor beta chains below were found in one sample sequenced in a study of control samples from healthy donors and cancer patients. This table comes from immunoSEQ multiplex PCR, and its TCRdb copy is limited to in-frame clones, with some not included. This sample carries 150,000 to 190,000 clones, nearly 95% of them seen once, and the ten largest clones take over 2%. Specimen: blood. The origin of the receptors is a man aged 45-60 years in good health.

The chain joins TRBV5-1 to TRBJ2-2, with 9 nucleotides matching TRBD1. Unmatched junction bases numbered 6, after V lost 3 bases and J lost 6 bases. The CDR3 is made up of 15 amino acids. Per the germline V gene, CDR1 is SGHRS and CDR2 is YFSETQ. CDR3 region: CASSSPGQGPGELFF. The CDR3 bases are TGCGCCAGCAGCTCACCGGGACAGGGACCCGGGGAGCTGTTTTTT.

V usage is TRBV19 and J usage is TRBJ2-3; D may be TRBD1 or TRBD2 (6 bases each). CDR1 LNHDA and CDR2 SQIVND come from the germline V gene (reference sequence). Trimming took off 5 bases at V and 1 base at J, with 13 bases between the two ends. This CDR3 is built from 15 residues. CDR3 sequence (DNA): TGTGCCAGTAGTGACAGGCCGGGGGGCACAGATACGCAGTATTTT. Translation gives CASSDRPGGTDTQYF. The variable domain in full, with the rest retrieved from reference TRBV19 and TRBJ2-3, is DGGITQSPKYLFRKEGQNVTLSCEQNLNHDAMYWYRQDPGQGLRLIYYSQIVNDFQKGDIAEGYSVSREKKESFPLTVTSAQKNPTAFYLCASSDRPGGTDTQYFGPGTRLTVL.

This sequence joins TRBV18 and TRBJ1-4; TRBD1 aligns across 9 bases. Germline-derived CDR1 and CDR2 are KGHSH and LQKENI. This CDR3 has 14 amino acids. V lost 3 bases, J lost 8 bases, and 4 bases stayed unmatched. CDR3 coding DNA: TGTGCCAGCTCACCGAGGACAGGGGACGAAAAACTGTTTTTT. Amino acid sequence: CASSPRTGDEKLFF.

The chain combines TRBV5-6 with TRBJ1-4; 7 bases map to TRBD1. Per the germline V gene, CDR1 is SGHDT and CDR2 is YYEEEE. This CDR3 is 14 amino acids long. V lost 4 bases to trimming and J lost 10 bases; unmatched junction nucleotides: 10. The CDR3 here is CASSLTGAGGKLFF. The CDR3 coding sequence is TGTGCCAGCAGCCTAACAGGGGCCGGCGGAAAACTGTTTTTT.

CDR3 in DNA: TGTGCCAGCAGCCGCCGGACAGCCGAGACCCAGTACTTC. Its protein is CASSRRTAETQYF. The V and J genes are TRBV6-6 and TRBJ2-5, with D possibly being TRBD1 (6 bases). This CDR3 is built from 13 residues. CDR1 and CDR2 from the germline V gene are MNHNY and SVGAGI (reference sequence). The germline V and J ends were trimmed by 6 bases and 5 bases, with 13 bases remaining between them.

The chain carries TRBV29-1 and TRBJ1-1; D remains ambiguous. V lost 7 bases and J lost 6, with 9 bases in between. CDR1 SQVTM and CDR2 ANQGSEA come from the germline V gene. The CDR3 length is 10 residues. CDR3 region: CSAENAEAFF. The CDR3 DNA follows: TGCAGCGCTGAGAATGCTGAAGCTTTCTTT.

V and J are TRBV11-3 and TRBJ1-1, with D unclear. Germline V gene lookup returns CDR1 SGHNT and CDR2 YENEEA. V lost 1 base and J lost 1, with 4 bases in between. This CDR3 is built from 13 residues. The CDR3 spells CASSLVTNTEAFF. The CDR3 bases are TGTGCCAGCAGCTTAGTGACGAACACTGAAGCTTTCTTT.

The CDR3 is CASSQDRGSTQETQYF. Written as DNA, the CDR3 is TGTGCCAGCAGCCAAGATAGGGGCAGCACCCAAGAGACCCAGTACTTC. This sequence joins TRBV4-2 and TRBJ2-5, with D perhaps matching TRBD1 (5 bases). The CDR3 has 16 residues. Trimming took off 0 bases at V and 1 base at J, with 12 bases between the two ends. Germline V gives CDR1 LGHNA, CDR2 YNFKEQ.

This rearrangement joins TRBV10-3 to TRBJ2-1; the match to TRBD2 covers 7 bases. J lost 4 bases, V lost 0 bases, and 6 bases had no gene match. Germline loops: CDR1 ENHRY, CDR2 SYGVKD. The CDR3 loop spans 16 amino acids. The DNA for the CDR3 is TGTGCCATCAGTGAGTCGACGCTAGCGGTATACAATGAGCAGTTCTTC. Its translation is CAISESTLAVYNEQFF.

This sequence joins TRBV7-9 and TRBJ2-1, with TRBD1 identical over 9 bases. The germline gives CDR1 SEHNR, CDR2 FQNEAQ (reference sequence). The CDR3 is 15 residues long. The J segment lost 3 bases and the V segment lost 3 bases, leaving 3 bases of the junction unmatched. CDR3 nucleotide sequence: TGTGCCAGCAGCTTTGACAGGGGGAACTACAATGAGCAGTTCTTC. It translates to CASSFDRGNYNEQFF. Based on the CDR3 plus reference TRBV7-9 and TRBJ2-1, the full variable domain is DTGVSQNPRHKITKRGQNVTFRCDPISEHNRLYWYRQTLGQGPEFLTYFQNEAQLEKSRLLSDRFSAERPKGSFSTLEIQRTEQGDSAMYLCASSFDRGNYNEQFFGPGTRLTVL.

The CDR3 protein is CASSQRTGATSYGYTF. CDR3 DNA: TGTGCCAGCAGTCAGCGGACAGGGGCGACGTCCTATGGCTACACCTTC. This sequence joins TRBV27 and TRBJ1-2, with 9 bases matching TRBD1. After removal of 5 bases from V and 4 bases from J, the junction contained 11 bases not matched to a gene. Germline V gene lookup returns CDR1 MNHEY and CDR2 SMNVEV (reference sequence). CDR3 size: 16 residues.

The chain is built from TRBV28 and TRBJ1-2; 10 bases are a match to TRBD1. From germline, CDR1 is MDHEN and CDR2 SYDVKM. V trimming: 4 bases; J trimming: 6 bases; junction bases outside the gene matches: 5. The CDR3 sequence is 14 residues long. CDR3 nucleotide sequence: TGTGCCAGCAGTTGGGGGGACAGGGGTCATGGCTACACCTTC. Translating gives CASSWGDRGHGYTF.

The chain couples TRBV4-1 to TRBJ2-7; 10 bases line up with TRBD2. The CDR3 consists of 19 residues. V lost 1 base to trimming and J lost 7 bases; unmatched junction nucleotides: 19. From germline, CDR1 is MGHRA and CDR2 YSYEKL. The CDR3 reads CASSQGTLAGTAVVLEQYF. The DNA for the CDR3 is TGCGCCAGCAGCCAAGGAACACTAGCGGGGACCGCGGTCGTCTTGGAGCAGTACTTC.

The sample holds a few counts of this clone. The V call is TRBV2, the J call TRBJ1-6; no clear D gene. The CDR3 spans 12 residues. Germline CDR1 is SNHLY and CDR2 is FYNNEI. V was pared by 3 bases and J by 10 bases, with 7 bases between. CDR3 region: CASSEGYSPLHF. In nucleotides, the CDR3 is TGTGCCAGCAGTGAGGGGTACTCACCCCTCCACTTT.

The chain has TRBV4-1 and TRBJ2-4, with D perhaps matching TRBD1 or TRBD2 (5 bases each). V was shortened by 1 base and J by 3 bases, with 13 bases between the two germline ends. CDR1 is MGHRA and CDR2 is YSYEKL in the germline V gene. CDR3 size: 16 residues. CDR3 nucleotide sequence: TGCGCCAGCAGCCAAGGTATGGGGGTCGGCAAAAACATTCAGTACTTC. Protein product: CASSQGMGVGKNIQYF.

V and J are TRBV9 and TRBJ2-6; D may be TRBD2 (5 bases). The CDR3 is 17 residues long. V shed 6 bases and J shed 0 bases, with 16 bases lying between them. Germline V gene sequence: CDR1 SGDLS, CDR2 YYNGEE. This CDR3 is CASKLEDSNSGANVLTF. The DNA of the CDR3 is TGTGCCAGCAAATTAGAGGACTCGAACTCTGGGGCCAACGTCCTGACTTTC.

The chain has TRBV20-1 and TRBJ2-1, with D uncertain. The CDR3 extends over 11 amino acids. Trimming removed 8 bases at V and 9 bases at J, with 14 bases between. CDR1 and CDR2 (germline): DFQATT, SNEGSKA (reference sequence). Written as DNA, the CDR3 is TGCAGTCCGATAATGGGGTTTGAGCAGTTCTTC. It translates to CSPIMGFEQFF.

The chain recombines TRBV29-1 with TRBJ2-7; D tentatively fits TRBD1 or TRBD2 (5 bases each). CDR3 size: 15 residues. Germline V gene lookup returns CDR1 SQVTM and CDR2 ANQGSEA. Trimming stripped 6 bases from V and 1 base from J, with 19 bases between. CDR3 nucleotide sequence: TGCAGCGTAGCCGACCCCGGGGCATCGTCCTACGAGCAGTACTTC. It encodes CSVADPGASSYEQYF.

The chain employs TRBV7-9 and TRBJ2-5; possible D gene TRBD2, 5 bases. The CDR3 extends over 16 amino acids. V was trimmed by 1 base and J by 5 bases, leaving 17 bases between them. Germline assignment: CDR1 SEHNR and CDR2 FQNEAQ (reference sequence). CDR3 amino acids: CASSLGGPGNGETQYF. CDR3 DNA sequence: TGTGCCAGCAGCTTAGGAGGTCCCGGGAACGGGGAGACCCAGTACTTC. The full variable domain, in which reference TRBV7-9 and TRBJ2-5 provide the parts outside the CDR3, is DTGVSQNPRHKITKRGQNVTFRCDPISEHNRLYWYRQTLGQGPEFLTYFQNEAQLEKSRLLSDRFSAERPKGSFSTLEIQRTEQGDSAMYLCASSLGGPGNGETQYFGPGTRLLVL.

The CDR3 DNA reads TGTGCCAGCAGTTTATTTAACTATAATCAGCCCCAGCATTTT. Translation gives CASSLFNYNQPQHF. The genes are TRBV28 and TRBJ1-5; D not certain. This CDR3 has 14 amino acids. Germline-derived CDR1 and CDR2 are MDHEN and SYDVKM. V gave up 1 base and J gave up 4 bases, with 8 bases separating them.

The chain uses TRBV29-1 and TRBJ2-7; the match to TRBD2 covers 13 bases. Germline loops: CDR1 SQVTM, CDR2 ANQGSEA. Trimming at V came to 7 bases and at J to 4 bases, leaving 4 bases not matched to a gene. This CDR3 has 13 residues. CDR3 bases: TGCAGCGCCATACTAGCGGGAGGGTACGAGCAGTACTTC. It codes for CSAILAGGYEQYF.

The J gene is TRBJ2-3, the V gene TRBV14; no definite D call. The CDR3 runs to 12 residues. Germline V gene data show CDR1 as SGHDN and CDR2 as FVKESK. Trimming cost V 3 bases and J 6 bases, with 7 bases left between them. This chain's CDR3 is CASSHGRDTQYF. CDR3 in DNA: TGTGCCAGCAGCCATGGTAGGGATACGCAGTATTTT.

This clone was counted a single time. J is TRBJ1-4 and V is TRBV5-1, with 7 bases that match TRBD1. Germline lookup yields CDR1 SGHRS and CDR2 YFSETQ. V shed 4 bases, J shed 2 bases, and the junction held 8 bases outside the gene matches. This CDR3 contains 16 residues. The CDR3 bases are TGCGCCAGCAGCCCCGGCAGGGGGAGGACTAATGAAAAACTGTTTTTT. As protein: CASSPGRGRTNEKLFF.

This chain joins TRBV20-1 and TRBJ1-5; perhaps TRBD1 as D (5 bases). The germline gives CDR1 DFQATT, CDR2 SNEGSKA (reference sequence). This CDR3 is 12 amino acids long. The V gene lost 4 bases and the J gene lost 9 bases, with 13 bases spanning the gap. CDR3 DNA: TGCAGTGCTACTGAGACAGATAGGCCCCAGCATTTT. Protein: CSATETDRPQHF.

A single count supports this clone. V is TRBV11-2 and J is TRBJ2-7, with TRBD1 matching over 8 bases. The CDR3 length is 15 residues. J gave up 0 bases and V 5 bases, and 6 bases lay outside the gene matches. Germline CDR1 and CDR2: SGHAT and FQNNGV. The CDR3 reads CASSQGQDPSYEQYF. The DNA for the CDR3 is TGTGCCAGCAGCCAGGGACAGGACCCCTCCTACGAGCAGTACTTC.

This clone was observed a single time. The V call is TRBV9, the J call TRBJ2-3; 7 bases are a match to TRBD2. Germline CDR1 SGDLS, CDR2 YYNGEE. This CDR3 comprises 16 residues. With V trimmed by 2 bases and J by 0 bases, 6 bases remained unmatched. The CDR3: CASSVRRSGSTDTQYF. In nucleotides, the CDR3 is TGTGCCAGCAGCGTTAGACGTAGCGGGAGCACAGATACGCAGTATTTT. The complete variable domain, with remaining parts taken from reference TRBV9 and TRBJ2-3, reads DSGVTQTPKHLITATGQRVTLRCSPRSGDLSVYWYQQSLDQGLQFLIQYYNGEERAKGNILERFSAQQFPDLHSELNLSSLELGDSALYFCASSVRRSGSTDTQYFGPGTRLTVL.